These 23 T cell receptor beta chains came from one sample sequenced in a study of blood T cells in healthy people across ages. Primers used in a second PCR of roughly 6 to 11 cycles were a sample-barcoded 5' primer and a J-beta primer mix. One entry per CDR3 protein results from TCRdb running MiXCR on the 5' RACE reads. The repertoire holds approximately 1,000,000 distinct CDR3 sequences, with roughly two fifths as singletons. Sequenced sample: blood. The source of these receptors is a man younger than 35 in good health.

CDR3 sequence: CASSLMGDMSTEAFF. The CDR3 DNA reads TGTGCCAGCAGCTTGATGGGGGACATGAGCACTGAAGCTTTCTTT. The chain links TRBV5-6 to TRBJ1-1; maybe TRBD1 (6 bases). The CDR3 covers 15 residues. V was cut by 1 base and J by 4 bases, with 14 bases left in between. Germline CDR1 and CDR2: SGHDT and YYEEEE.

This clonotype was observed a few times. V and J are TRBV7-2 and TRBJ1-5, with 8 bases lining up with TRBD1. The CDR3 totals 17 residues. Per germline, CDR1 SGHTA and CDR2 FQGNSA. Germline trimming cut 1 base from V and 4 bases from J; bases unmatched to any gene: 9. The chain's CDR3 is CASSLGDRRGANQPQHF. The CDR3 DNA follows: TGTGCCAGCAGCTTAGGGGACAGGCGGGGGGCAAATCAGCCCCAGCATTTT.

This chain joins TRBV20-1 and TRBJ2-1; D might be TRBD2 (5 bases). The CDR3 is 14 amino acids. Per the germline V gene, CDR1 is DFQATT and CDR2 is SNEGSKA (reference sequence). Trimming cost V 6 bases and J 3 bases, with 15 bases left between them. The CDR3 DNA sequence: TGCAGTGCGGGGTCGGGATTCGGCTACAATGAGCAGTTCTTC. This translates into CSAGSGFGYNEQFF.

This clonotype was counted at least ten times. The chain recombines TRBV9 with TRBJ2-5; D gene unclear. The germline CDR1 and CDR2 sequences are SGDLS and YYNGEE. Trimming cost V 3 bases and J 1 base, with 13 bases left between them. The CDR3 runs 15 residues. The chain's CDR3 is CASSAADASQETQYF. DNA of the CDR3: TGTGCCAGCAGCGCCGCCGACGCGTCCCAAGAGACCCAGTACTTC.

This clonotype was detected only once. The chain joins TRBV7-2 to TRBJ2-1; 9 bases fit TRBD2. V dropped 8 bases and J dropped 5; count of bases not matched to a gene: 10. The CDR3 is made up of 15 amino acids. Germline V gene lookup returns CDR1 SGHTA and CDR2 FQGNSA. DNA for the CDR3: TGTGCCAGCCTAGGTGGGCGGGGGGGCCACAATGAGCAGTTCTTC. Protein: CASLGGRGGHNEQFF.

The chain links TRBV21-1 to TRBJ2-1. TRBV21-1 is a recognized pseudogene. CDR3 length: 11 amino acids. DNA for the CDR3: TGTGCAGGCAGGGGTTGGAATGAGCAGTTCTTC. It codes for CAGRGWNEQFF.

This clonotype was detected a few times. The chain recombines TRBV12-3 or TRBV12-4 with TRBJ1-6; D remains unclear. V lost 2 bases to trimming and J lost 10 bases, with 12 bases between them. This CDR3 contains 14 residues. Here the CDR3 reads CASSLFPGGSPLHF. The CDR3 nucleotides read TGTGCCAGCAGTTTATTCCCTGGTGGGTCACCCCTCCACTTT.

The chain links TRBV29-1 to TRBJ2-3; 7 bases are shared with TRBD1. V trimming: 4 bases; J trimming: 2 bases; junction bases outside the gene matches: 9. CDR1 and CDR2 from the germline V gene are SQVTM and ANQGSEA. The CDR3 has 15 amino acids. In DNA form, the CDR3 reads TGCAGCGTTGCATTGGGACAGCTTTTCACAGATACGCAGTATTTT. Protein: CSVALGQLFTDTQYF.

Only a few counts were recorded for this clonotype. The rearrangement joins TRBV12-3 or TRBV12-4 to TRBJ2-1, with TRBD1 matching over 7 bases. J gave up 4 bases and V 5 bases, and 8 bases lay outside the gene matches. This CDR3 is 15 amino acids long. CDR3 in DNA: TGTGCCAGCAGTGCCACAGGGGAAGGGTACAATGAGCAGTTCTTC. Its protein is CASSATGEGYNEQFF.

There are a few counts of this clonotype. The rearrangement joins TRBV7-2 to TRBJ2-3, with TRBD2 as a possible D gene (5 bases). V lost 10 bases and J 2 bases, leaving 19 bases between the germline ends. In germline, CDR1 is SGHTA, CDR2 FQGNSA. This CDR3 spans 15 amino acids. The DNA of the CDR3 is TGTGCCACAACACTCCCCGGGGAAGCCACAGATACGCAGTATTTT. Its translation is CATTLPGEATDTQYF. The entire variable domain, with the rest obtained from reference TRBV7-2 and TRBJ2-3, is as follows: GAGVSQSPSNKVTEKGKDVELRCDPISGHTALYWYRQSLGQGLEFLIYFQGNSAPDKSGLPSDRFSAERTGGSVSTLTIQRTQQEDSAVYLCATTLPGEATDTQYFGPGTRLTVL.

The V call is TRBV20-1, the J call TRBJ1-2; TRBD1 might be the D (6 bases). The CDR3 consists of 14 residues. V was cut by 3 bases and J by 0 bases, with 11 bases left in between. Per the germline V gene, CDR1 is DFQATT and CDR2 is SNEGSKA (reference sequence). The CDR3 DNA sequence: TGCAGTGCTAGGGACGGGACACCTAACTATGGCTACACCTTC. Its protein is CSARDGTPNYGYTF.

The sample holds a few counts of this clonotype. The chain combines TRBV14 with TRBJ2-3; a weak D match, TRBD1 (5 bases). V dropped 4 bases and J dropped 3 bases, with 14 bases sitting between them. Germline CDR1 is SGHDN and CDR2 is FVKESK. The CDR3 spans 15 residues. The CDR3, as DNA: TGTGCCAGCAGCCTCCAGGGATTCGATACAGATACGCAGTATTTT. Residues: CASSLQGFDTDTQYF.

Turning to this clonotype: A much larger clone differs by one base, so this may be a read error. The CDR3 DNA sequence: TGTGCCAGCAGTTCCTGCCGACTAGCGGGGAACACAGATACGCAGTATTTT. Translation: CASSSCRLAGNTDTQYF. The chain carries TRBV12-3 or TRBV12-4 and TRBJ2-3; 11 nucleotides line up with TRBD2. V was clipped by 4 bases and J by 2 bases; unmatched bases: 8. The CDR3 has 17 amino acids.

This clonotype has a handful of counts. This rearrangement joins TRBV12-3 or TRBV12-4 to TRBJ2-7; D uncertain. Trimming pared 5 bases from V and 6 bases from J, leaving 8 bases between. This CDR3 has 11 residues. Here the CDR3 reads CASSALSEQYF. In DNA, the CDR3 is TGTGCCAGCAGTGCCCTCTCCGAGCAGTACTTC.

The chain uses TRBV7-2 and TRBJ2-1, with TRBD2 matching 8 bases. TRBJ2-7 matches the DNA end more closely, so the J call is doubtful. The CDR3 totals 17 residues. CDR1 and CDR2 from the germline V gene are SGHTA and FQGNSA. CDR3 region: CASSLEQLAVTYNEQYF. As DNA, the CDR3 is TGTGCCAGCAGCTTGGAGCAACTAGCGGTGACGTACAATGAGCAGTACTTC.

This clonotype was observed a few times. The chain has TRBV20-1 and TRBJ2-7; 7 bases match TRBD2. J lost 4 bases, V lost 3 bases, and 12 bases had no gene match. Looked up from germline, CDR1 is DFQATT and CDR2 is SNEGSKA (reference sequence). The CDR3 contains 15 residues. CDR3 DNA: TGCAGTGCTAGGGGGGGGACTGGAATGATTTACGAGCAGTACTTC. Translating gives CSARGGTGMIYEQYF.

This clonotype was counted ten times or more. This chain joins TRBV6-1 and TRBJ2-7, with no clear D. The germline CDR1 and CDR2 sequences are MNHNS and SASEGT. The CDR3 runs 16 residues. The V end was cut by 0 bases, the J end by 1 base, with 13 bases between. Here the CDR3 reads CASSEAVGFLSYEQYF. CDR3 bases: TGTGCCAGCAGTGAAGCAGTGGGATTCCTATCCTACGAGCAGTACTTC.

This chain connects TRBV4-2 to TRBJ1-4; tentative D call: TRBD1 (5 bases). Germline CDR1 reads LGHNA; CDR2 reads YNFKEQ. Trimming left V 3 bases short and J 7 bases short, with 9 bases between. The CDR3 spans 13 residues. The CDR3 loop reads CASSQRTREKLFF. For the CDR3, the DNA is TGTGCCAGCAGCCAGCGGACACGTGAAAAACTGTTTTTT.

The chain joins TRBV4-2 to TRBJ1-6; TRBD1 agrees at 7 bases. Germline V gene data show CDR1 as LGHNA and CDR2 as YNFKEQ. Unmatched junction bases numbered 11, after V lost 4 bases and J lost 8 bases. The CDR3 runs 16 residues. The CDR3 protein is CASSLEGGTRDSPLHF. CDR3 nucleotide sequence: TGTGCCAGCAGCCTGGAAGGGGGCACGAGGGATTCACCCCTCCACTTT.

This clonotype was seen only a few times. This sequence joins TRBV7-8 and TRBJ2-2; D is perhaps TRBD2 (5 bases). In germline, CDR1 is SGHVS, CDR2 FQNEAQ. Trimming took off 2 bases at V and 2 bases at J, with 12 bases between the two ends. This CDR3 comprises 16 residues. CDR3 amino acids: CASSLRPGINTGELFF. The CDR3 DNA reads as TGTGCCAGCAGCTTACGACCGGGGATAAACACCGGGGAGCTGTTTTTT.

This clonotype was counted between two and nine times. This sequence joins TRBV27 and TRBJ2-3; 8 bases match TRBD1. Germline CDR1 is MNHEY and CDR2 is SMNVEV (reference sequence). The V segment lost 4 bases and the J segment 3 bases; nucleotides outside the gene matches: 6. This CDR3 has 15 residues. The DNA for the CDR3 is TGTGCCAGCAGTTCGGACAGGGAGCGAACAGATACGCAGTATTTT. Its translation: CASSSDRERTDTQYF.

The gene calls are TRBV5-5 and TRBJ2-3; a possible D gene is TRBD1 (5 bases). Trimming left V 1 base short and J 2 bases short, with 11 bases between. Per the germline V gene, CDR1 is SGHKS and CDR2 is YYEKEE (reference sequence). This CDR3 has 15 amino acids. The CDR3 sequence: CASSLRRQFTDTQYF. CDR3 DNA sequence: TGTGCCAGCAGCTTGCGGCGACAGTTCACAGATACGCAGTATTTT. The full variable domain, its missing parts supplied by reference TRBV5-5 and TRBJ2-3, is DAGVTQSPTHLIKTRGQQVTLRCSPISGHKSVSWYQQVLGQGPQFIFQYYEKEERGRGNFPDRFSARQFPNYSSELNVNALLLGDSALYLCASSLRRQFTDTQYFGPGTRLTVL.

This chain links TRBV20-1 with TRBJ1-4; 10 nucleotides agree with TRBD1. Germline CDR1 is DFQATT and CDR2 is SNEGSKA (reference sequence). The V gene end was trimmed by 4 bases and the J gene end by 6 bases; junction bases not matched to a gene: 11. The CDR3 is 16 residues long. This CDR3 is CSATSGTGARDEKLFF. The CDR3 nucleotides read TGCAGTGCTACATCCGGGACAGGGGCTCGGGATGAAAAACTGTTTTTT.